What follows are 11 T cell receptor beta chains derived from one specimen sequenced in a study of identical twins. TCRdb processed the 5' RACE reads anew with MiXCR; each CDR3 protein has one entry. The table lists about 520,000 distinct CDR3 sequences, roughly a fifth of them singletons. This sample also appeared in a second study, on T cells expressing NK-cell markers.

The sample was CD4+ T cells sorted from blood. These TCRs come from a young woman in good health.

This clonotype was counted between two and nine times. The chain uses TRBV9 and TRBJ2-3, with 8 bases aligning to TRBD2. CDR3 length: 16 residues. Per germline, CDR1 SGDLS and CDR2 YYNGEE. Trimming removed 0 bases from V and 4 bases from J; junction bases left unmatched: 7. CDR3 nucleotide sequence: TGTGCCAGCAGCGTAGACAACGGGAGGGGTCCAGATACGCAGTATTTT. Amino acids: CASSVDNGRGPDTQYF.

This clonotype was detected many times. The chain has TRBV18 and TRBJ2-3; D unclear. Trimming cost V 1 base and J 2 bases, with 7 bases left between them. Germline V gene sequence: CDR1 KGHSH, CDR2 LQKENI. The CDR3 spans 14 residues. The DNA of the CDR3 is TGTGCCAGCTCACCACTCCGATCCACAGATACGCAGTATTTT. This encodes CASSPLRSTDTQYF. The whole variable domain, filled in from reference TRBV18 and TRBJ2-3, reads NAGVMQNPRHLVRRRGQEARLRCSPMKGHSHVYWYRQLPEEGLKFMVYLQKENIIDESGMPKERFSAEFPKEGPSILRIQQVVRGDSAAYFCASSPLRSTDTQYFGPGTRLTVL.

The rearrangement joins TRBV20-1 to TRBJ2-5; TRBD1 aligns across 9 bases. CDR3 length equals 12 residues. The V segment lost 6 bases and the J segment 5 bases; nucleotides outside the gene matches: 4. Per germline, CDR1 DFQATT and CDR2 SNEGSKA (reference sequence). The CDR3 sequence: CSAKTGGETQYF. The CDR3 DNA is TGCAGTGCAAAAACAGGGGGCGAGACCCAGTACTTC.

The DNA of the CDR3 is TGCGCCAGCAGCGGGGGCATCCTTGGAAACATTCAGTACTTC. Translated, it gives CASSGGILGNIQYF. The rearrangement uses TRBV5-1 and TRBJ2-4, with a weak D call TRBD1 (6 bases). Trimming took off 4 bases at V and 6 bases at J, with 14 bases between the two ends. CDR1 is SGHRS, CDR2 YFSETQ, per germline. This CDR3 region has 14 residues.

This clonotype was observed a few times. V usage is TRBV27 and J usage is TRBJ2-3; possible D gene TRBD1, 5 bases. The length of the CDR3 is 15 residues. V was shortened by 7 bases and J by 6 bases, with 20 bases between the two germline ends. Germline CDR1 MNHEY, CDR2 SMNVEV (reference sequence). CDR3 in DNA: TGTGCCAGCACGGCCGACGGACATCCCATCGATACGCAGTATTTT. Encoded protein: CASTADGHPIDTQYF.

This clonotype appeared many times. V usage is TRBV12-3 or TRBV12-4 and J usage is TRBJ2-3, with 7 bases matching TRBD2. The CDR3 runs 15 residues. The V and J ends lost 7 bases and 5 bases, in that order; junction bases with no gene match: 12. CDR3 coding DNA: TGTGCCAGCAACCTAAGCGGGGAGGGAGTAGATACGCAGTATTTT. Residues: CASNLSGEGVDTQYF.

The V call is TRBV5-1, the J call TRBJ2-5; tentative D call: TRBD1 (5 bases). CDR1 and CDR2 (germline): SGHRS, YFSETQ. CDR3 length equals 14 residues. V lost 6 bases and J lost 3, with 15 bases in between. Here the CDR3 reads CASKLVTEKETQYF. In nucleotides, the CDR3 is TGCGCCAGCAAACTGGTGACAGAGAAAGAGACCCAGTACTTC. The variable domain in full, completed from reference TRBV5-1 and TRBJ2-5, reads KAGVTQTPRYLIKTRGQQVTLSCSPISGHRSVSWYQQTPGQGLQFLFEYFSETQRNKGNFPGRFSGRQFSNSRSEMNVSTLELGDSALYLCASKLVTEKETQYFGPGTRLLVL.

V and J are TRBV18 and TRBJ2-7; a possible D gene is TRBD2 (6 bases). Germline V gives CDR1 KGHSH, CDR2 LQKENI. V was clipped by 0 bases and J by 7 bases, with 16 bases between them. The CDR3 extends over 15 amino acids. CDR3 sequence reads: CASSPPAGGEREQYF. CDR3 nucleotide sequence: TGTGCCAGCTCACCACCCGCAGGAGGGGAGCGAGAGCAGTACTTC.

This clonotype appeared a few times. The CDR3: CSAGHSDTDTQYF. As DNA, the CDR3 is TGCAGCGCGGGACATTCAGACACAGATACGCAGTATTTT. The chain uses TRBV29-1 and TRBJ2-3, with TRBD1 as a possible D gene (6 bases). V was pared by 7 bases and J by 2 bases, with 13 bases between. The germline V gene encodes CDR1 SQVTM and CDR2 ANQGSEA. The CDR3 runs 13 residues.

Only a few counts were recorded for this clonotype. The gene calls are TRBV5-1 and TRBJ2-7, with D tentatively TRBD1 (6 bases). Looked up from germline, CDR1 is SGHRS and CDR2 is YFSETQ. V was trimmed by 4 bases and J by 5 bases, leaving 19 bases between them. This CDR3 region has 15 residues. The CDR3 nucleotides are TGCGCCAGCAGCCCGCAAACAGGGCTGAGGAACGAGCAGTACTTC. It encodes CASSPQTGLRNEQYF.

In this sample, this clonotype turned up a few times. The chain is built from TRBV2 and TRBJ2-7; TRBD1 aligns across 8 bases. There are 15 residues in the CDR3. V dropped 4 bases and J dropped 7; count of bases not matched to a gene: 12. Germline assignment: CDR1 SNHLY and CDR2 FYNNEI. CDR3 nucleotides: TGTGCCAGCAGTGCTCTCGACAGGGGTGGTTTGGAGCAGTACTTC. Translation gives CASSALDRGGLEQYF.